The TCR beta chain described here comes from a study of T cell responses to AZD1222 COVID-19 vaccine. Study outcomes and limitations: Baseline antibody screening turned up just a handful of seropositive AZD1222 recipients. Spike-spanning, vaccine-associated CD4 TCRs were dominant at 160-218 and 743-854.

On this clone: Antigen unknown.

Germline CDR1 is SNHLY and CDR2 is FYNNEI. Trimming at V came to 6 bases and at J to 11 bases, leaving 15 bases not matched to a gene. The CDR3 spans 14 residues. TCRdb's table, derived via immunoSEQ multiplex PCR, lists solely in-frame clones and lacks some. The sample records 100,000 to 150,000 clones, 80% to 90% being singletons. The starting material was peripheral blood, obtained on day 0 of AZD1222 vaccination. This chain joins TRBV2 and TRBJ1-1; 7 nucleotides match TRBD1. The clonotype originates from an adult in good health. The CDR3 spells CASREQGPAGKAFF. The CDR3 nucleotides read TGTGCCAGCAGGGAACAGGGGCCCGCGGGTAAGGCTTTCTTT.